This T cell receptor beta chain emerged from a study of early T cells in non-severe SARS-CoV-2 infection. Unique molecular identifiers were attached to individual cDNA molecules. TCRdb re-derived calls from the 5' RACE reads in MiXCR, one entry per CDR3 protein. The sample comprises fewer than 90,000 distinct CDR3 sequences, 14% of which are singletons, and about a tenth rests with the top ten. J gave up 4 bases and V 0 bases, and 0 bases lay outside the gene matches. The germline CDR1 and CDR2 sequences are SGHRS and YFSETQ. This CDR3 spans 14 amino acids. The V and J genes are TRBV5-1 and TRBJ2-5; 10 bases map to TRBD1. Material: whole blood. The sequence derives from an adult who was a healthcare worker with PCR-confirmed SARS-CoV-2 infection or an uninfected control (not recorded which). CDR3 sequence: CASSLGDRGETQYF. The CDR3 nucleotides are TGCGCCAGCAGCTTGGGGGACAGGGGAGAGACCCAGTACTTC.